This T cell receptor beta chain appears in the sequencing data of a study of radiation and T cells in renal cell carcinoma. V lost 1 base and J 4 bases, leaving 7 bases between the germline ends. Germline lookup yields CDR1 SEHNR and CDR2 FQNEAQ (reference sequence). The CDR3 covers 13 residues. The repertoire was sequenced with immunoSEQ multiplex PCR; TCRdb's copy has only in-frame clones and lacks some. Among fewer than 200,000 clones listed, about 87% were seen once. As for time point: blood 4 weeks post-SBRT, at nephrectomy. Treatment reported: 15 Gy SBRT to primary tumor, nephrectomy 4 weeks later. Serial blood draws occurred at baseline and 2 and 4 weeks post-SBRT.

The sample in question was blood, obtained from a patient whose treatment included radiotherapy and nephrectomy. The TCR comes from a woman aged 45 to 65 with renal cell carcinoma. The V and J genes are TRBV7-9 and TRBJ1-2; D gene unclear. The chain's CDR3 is CASSLGQPYGYTF. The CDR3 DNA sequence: TGTGCCAGCAGCTTAGGGCAGCCCTATGGCTACACCTTC.